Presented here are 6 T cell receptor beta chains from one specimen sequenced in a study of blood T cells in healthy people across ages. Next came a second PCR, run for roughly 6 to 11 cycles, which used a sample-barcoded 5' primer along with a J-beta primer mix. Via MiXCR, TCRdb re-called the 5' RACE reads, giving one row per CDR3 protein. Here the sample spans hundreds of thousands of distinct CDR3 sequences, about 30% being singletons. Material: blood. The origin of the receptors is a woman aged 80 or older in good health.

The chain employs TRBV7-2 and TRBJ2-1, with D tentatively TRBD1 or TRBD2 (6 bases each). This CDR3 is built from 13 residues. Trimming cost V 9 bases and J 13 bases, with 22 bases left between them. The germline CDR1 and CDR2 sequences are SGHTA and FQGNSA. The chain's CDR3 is CASSPRGQETQFF. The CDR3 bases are TGTGCCAGTAGCCCCCGGGGGCAGGAGACCCAGTTCTTC.

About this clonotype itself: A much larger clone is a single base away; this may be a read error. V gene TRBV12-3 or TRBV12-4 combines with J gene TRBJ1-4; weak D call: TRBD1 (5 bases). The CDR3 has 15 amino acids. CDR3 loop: CAGSEGPTLNEKLFF. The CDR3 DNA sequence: TGTGCCGGCAGTGAGGGACCGACTTTGAACGAAAAACTGTTTTTT.

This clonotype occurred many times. The CDR3: CSVGVGVNYNEQFF. The CDR3 nucleotides are TGCAGCGTTGGGGTGGGGGTGAACTACAATGAGCAGTTCTTC. J is TRBJ2-1 and V is TRBV29-1; D is possibly TRBD1 or TRBD2 (5 bases each). V lost 4 bases and J lost 3, with 13 bases in between. In germline, CDR1 is SQVTM, CDR2 ANQGSEA. This CDR3 region has 14 residues.

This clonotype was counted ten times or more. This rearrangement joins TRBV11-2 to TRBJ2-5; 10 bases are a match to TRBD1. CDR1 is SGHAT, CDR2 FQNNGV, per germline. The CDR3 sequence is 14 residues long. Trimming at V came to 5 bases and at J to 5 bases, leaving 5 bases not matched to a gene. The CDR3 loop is CASSRTGGVETQYF. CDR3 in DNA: TGTGCCAGCAGCCGGACAGGGGGGGTGGAGACCCAGTACTTC.

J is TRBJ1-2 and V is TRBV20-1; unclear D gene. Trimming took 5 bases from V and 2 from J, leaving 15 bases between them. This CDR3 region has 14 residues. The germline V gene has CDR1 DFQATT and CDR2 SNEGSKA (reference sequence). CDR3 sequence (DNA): TGCAGTGCTCCCGACGGTCCGGGGAACTATGGCTACACCTTC. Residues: CSAPDGPGNYGYTF.

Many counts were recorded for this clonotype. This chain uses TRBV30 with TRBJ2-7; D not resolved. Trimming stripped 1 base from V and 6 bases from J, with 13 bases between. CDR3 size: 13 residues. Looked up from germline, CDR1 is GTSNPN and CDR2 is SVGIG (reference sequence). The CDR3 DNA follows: TGTGCCTGGAGTGAGGGCTATTCGGTCGAGCAGTACTTC. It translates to CAWSEGYSVEQYF.